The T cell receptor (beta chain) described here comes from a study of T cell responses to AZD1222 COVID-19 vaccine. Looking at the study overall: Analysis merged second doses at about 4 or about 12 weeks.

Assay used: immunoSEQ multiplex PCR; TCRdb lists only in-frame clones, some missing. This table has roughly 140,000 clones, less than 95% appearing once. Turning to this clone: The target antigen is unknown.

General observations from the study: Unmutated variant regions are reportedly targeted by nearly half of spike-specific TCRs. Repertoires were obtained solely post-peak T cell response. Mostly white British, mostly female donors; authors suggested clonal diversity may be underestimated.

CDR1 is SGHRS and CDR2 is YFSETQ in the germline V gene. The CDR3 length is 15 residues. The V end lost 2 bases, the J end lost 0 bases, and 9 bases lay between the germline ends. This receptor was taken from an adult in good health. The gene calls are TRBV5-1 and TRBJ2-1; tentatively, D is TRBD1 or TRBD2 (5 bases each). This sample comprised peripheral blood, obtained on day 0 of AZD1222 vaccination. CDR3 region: CASSLRGPSYNEQFF. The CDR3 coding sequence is TGCGCCAGCAGCTTACGGGGCCCCTCCTACAATGAGCAGTTCTTC. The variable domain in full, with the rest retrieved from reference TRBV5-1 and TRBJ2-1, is KAGVTQTPRYLIKTRGQQVTLSCSPISGHRSVSWYQQTPGQGLQFLFEYFSETQRNKGNFPGRFSGRQFSNSRSEMNVSTLELGDSALYLCASSLRGPSYNEQFFGPGTRLTVL.